This passage covers 30 T cell receptor beta chains from one sample sequenced in a study of blood T cells in healthy people across ages. The use of a sample-barcoded 5' primer and a J-beta primer mix characterized a second PCR of about 6 to 11 cycles. TCRdb re-derived calls from the 5' RACE reads in MiXCR, one entry per CDR3 protein. Counted here are 750,000 to 850,000 distinct CDR3 sequences, 25% occurring once; the ten biggest clones make up more than 3%. The same data also went into a second study, on T cells of mothers and their children.

The sample consisted of blood. The receptors shown here come from a boy aged 5-17 years in good health.

The chain links TRBV15 to TRBJ1-1; possible D gene TRBD1, 5 bases. The V end was cut by 0 bases, the J end by 2 bases, with 13 bases between. CDR3 length: 16 residues. Germline V gives CDR1 LNHNV, CDR2 YYDKDF (reference sequence). As DNA, the CDR3 is TGTGCCACCAGCAGAGATCGGGGGACGGGTAACACTGAAGCTTTCTTT. As protein: CATSRDRGTGNTEAFF. The entire variable domain, with the rest obtained from reference TRBV15 and TRBJ1-1, is as follows: DAMVIQNPRYQVTQFGKPVTLSCSQTLNHNVMYWYQQKSSQAPKLLFHYYDKDFNNEADTPDNFQSRRPNTSFCFLDIRSPGLGDTAMYLCATSRDRGTGNTEAFFGQGTRLTVV.

This clonotype was recorded a few times. The chain couples TRBV19 to TRBJ1-1, with D perhaps TRBD1 (6 bases). Germline V CDR1 and CDR2: LNHDA, SQIVND (reference sequence). V shed 5 bases and J shed 0 bases, with 10 bases lying between them. The CDR3 covers 14 residues. Here the CDR3 DNA reads TGTGCCAGTAGTGCTCAGGGGATGAACACTGAAGCTTTCTTT. This codes for CASSAQGMNTEAFF.

CDR3 sequence reads: CASSQIQVQETQYF. CDR3 DNA: TGTGCCAGCAGTCAAATACAGGTCCAAGAGACCCAGTACTTC. The rearrangement links TRBV28 to TRBJ2-5; D perhaps matches TRBD1 (5 bases). CDR3 length equals 14 residues. V lost 5 bases, J lost 1 base, and 11 bases lay in between. The germline V gene has CDR1 MDHEN and CDR2 SYDVKM. Full variable domain (rest looked up from reference TRBV28 and TRBJ2-5): DVKVTQSSRYLVKRTGEKVFLECVQDMDHENMFWYRQDPGLGLRLIYFSYDVKMKEKGDIPEGYSVSREKKERFSLILESASTNQTSMYLCASSQIQVQETQYFGPGTRLLVL.

This rearrangement joins TRBV20-1 to TRBJ2-7; D is possibly TRBD1 (5 bases). CDR1 DFQATT and CDR2 SNEGSKA come from the germline V gene (reference sequence). The CDR3 is 14 residues long. Deletions cut 0 bases from V and 2 bases from J, with 11 bases between. For the CDR3, the DNA is TGCAGTGCTAGAGATCAGCAGGGAACCTACGAGCAGTACTTC. Its translation is CSARDQQGTYEQYF.

This clonotype has a single count. Compared with germline, one end of the junction differs, possibly owing to a read error. This chain joins TRBV29-1 and TRBJ2-5; unclear D gene. CDR1 SQVTM and CDR2 ANQGSEA come from the germline V gene. The CDR3 length is 14 residues. The CDR3 DNA reads TGCAGCGTTGATAGGCAGTTACTTCAAGAGGCCCAGTACTTC. Residues: CSVDRQLLQEAQYF.

The chain has TRBV10-3 and TRBJ2-5; 7 bases agree with TRBD2. V gave up 4 bases and J gave up 5 bases; unmatched junction bases: 10. This CDR3 is built from 15 residues. The germline V gene has CDR1 ENHRY and CDR2 SYGVKD. In nucleotides, the CDR3 is TGTGCCATCAGTGGAGAGAGAATGGGAGGGGAGACCCAGTACTTC. It yields the protein CAISGERMGGETQYF.

This chain joins TRBV20-1 and TRBJ2-1; TRBD2 matches 8 bases. Germline CDR1 and CDR2: DFQATT and SNEGSKA (reference sequence). Germline trimming cut 6 bases from V and 6 bases from J; bases unmatched to any gene: 13. CDR3 length: 15 amino acids. The CDR3 DNA follows: TGCAGTGCCCCACCGGGGGGGAGGGGGAGCAATGAGCAGTTCTTC. Amino acid sequence: CSAPPGGRGSNEQFF.

This clonotype showed up just a few times. The V gene is TRBV3-1, the J gene TRBJ1-2; D is possibly TRBD1 (5 bases). V lost 0 bases, J lost 4 bases, and 18 bases lay in between. The CDR3 is 17 amino acids. CDR1 and CDR2 (germline): LGHDT, YNNKEL (reference sequence). Here the CDR3 reads CASSQDQRDQGIYGYTF. Here the CDR3 DNA reads TGTGCCAGCAGCCAAGATCAGAGGGACCAAGGTATCTATGGCTACACCTTC. The complete variable domain, with remaining parts taken from reference TRBV3-1 and TRBJ1-2, reads DTAVSQTPKYLVTQMGNDKSIKCEQNLGHDTMYWYKQDSKKFLKIMFSYNNKELIINETVPNRFSPKSPDKAHLNLHINSLELGDSAVYFCASSQDQRDQGIYGYTFGSGTRLTVV.

The chain uses TRBV12-3 or TRBV12-4 and TRBJ2-2; 10 bases align to TRBD2. J gave up 6 bases and V 5 bases, and 6 bases lay outside the gene matches. This CDR3 has 15 amino acids. This CDR3 is CASSQIAGGAGELFF. CDR3 coding DNA: TGTGCCAGCAGTCAGATAGCGGGAGGTGCCGGGGAGCTGTTTTTT.

The rearrangement uses TRBV21-1 and TRBJ1-1. TRBV21-1 is designated a pseudogene. This CDR3 has 16 residues. The CDR3 coding sequence is TGTGCCAGCAGCAAAGTGGAACACACCATGAACACTGAAGCTTTCTTT. Translation: CASSKVEHTMNTEAFF.

The chain uses TRBV29-1 and TRBJ2-2; 13 bases agree with TRBD2. Germline CDR1 is SQVTM and CDR2 is ANQGSEA. V lost 5 bases to trimming and J lost 0 bases; unmatched junction nucleotides: 9. CDR3 length: 18 amino acids. The CDR3 DNA follows: TGCAGCGTTCGACTAGCGGGGGGACACTTCGCGAACACCGGGGAGCTGTTTTTT. Its protein product is CSVRLAGGHFANTGELFF.

This chain joins TRBV29-1 and TRBJ1-2, with 7 positions matching TRBD1. The CDR3 consists of 12 residues. Germline V gene data show CDR1 as SQVTM and CDR2 as ANQGSEA. V lost 1 base to trimming and J lost 8 bases; unmatched junction nucleotides: 4. The CDR3: CSVEASGGGYTF. CDR3 nucleotide sequence: TGCAGCGTTGAAGCCTCAGGGGGGGGCTACACCTTC.

V and J are TRBV25-1 and TRBJ2-1; TRBD2 might be the D (6 bases). Trimming took off 4 bases at V and 4 bases at J, with 11 bases between the two ends. The CDR3 contains 14 residues. Germline CDR1 is MGHDK and CDR2 is SYGVNS. CDR3 in amino acids: CASSASGRYNEQFF. Here the CDR3 DNA reads TGTGCCAGCAGTGCTAGTGGGAGGTACAATGAGCAGTTCTTC.

As for this clonotype: One end of the junction fails to match germline, which may point to a read error. This sequence joins TRBV7-2 and TRBJ2-5; TRBD1 is a possible D gene (6 bases). The CDR3 consists of 14 residues. Germline CDR1 reads SGHTA; CDR2 reads FQGNSA. CDR3: CASRRRWGQETQCF. CDR3 nucleotide sequence: TGTGCCAGCAGACGAAGATGGGGGCAAGAGACCCAGTGCTTC.

The V and J genes are TRBV7-3 and TRBJ2-3; 9 bases agree with TRBD1. V was pared by 6 bases and J by 2 bases, with 9 bases of the junction left unmatched. In germline, CDR1 is SGHTA, CDR2 FQGTGA. This CDR3 is 16 amino acids long. CDR3 sequence (DNA): TGTGCCAGCAGTTACCAGGGACAGGGAGACACAGATACGCAGTATTTT. This codes for CASSYQGQGDTDTQYF.

The chain carries TRBV7-9 and TRBJ2-5; no clear D gene. Germline V gene sequence: CDR1 SEHNR, CDR2 FQNEAQ (reference sequence). The CDR3 spans 16 residues. V dropped 3 bases and J dropped 1 base, with 15 bases sitting between them. In DNA, the CDR3 is TGTGCCAGCAGCTTCGGATTCATGGGTGGCCAAGAGACCCAGTACTTC. Its protein is CASSFGFMGGQETQYF. The entire variable domain, with the rest obtained from reference TRBV7-9 and TRBJ2-5, is as follows: DTGVSQNPRHKITKRGQNVTFRCDPISEHNRLYWYRQTLGQGPEFLTYFQNEAQLEKSRLLSDRFSAERPKGSFSTLEIQRTEQGDSAMYLCASSFGFMGGQETQYFGPGTRLLVL.

CDR3 protein: CSTRGGSTDTQYF. The CDR3 bases are TGCAGTACCCGCGGGGGATCCACAGATACGCAGTATTTT. V and J are TRBV20-1 and TRBJ2-3, with 7 nucleotides matching TRBD2. From germline, CDR1 is DFQATT and CDR2 SNEGSKA (reference sequence). The J segment lost 2 bases and the V segment lost 8 bases, leaving 7 bases of the junction unmatched. The CDR3 sequence is 13 residues long.

This clonotype was observed at least ten times. The chain has TRBV7-2 and TRBJ2-5, with 11 bases identical to TRBD2. The last part of the DNA fits TRBJ2-7 better; the J call may be wrong. The CDR3 has 16 residues. Germline lookup yields CDR1 SGHTA and CDR2 FQGNSA. The CDR3 here is CASSLLTSGSAAEQYF. DNA for the CDR3: TGTGCCAGCAGCTTACTAACTAGCGGGAGCGCGGCCGAGCAGTACTTC.

This chain joins TRBV28 and TRBJ2-1; unclear D gene. The germline V and J ends were trimmed by 2 bases and 0 bases, with 8 bases remaining between them. CDR3 length: 15 amino acids. Per the germline V gene, CDR1 is MDHEN and CDR2 is SYDVKM. The CDR3 loop is CASSLSSSSYNEQFF. The CDR3 DNA sequence: TGTGCCAGCAGTTTAAGTTCAAGCTCCTACAATGAGCAGTTCTTC.

The chain uses TRBV7-8 and TRBJ2-7; 7 positions agree with TRBD1. Germline CDR1 and CDR2: SGHVS and FQNEAQ. The J segment lost 4 bases and the V segment lost 1 base, leaving 7 bases of the junction unmatched. CDR3 length: 15 amino acids. In DNA form, the CDR3 reads TGTGCCAGCAGCTTAGAACAGACAGGGCGGTACGAGCAGTACTTC. Amino acid sequence: CASSLEQTGRYEQYF.

The chain carries TRBV20-1 and TRBJ2-1; D gene unclear. Trimming stripped 0 bases from V and 2 bases from J, with 11 bases between. CDR1 DFQATT and CDR2 SNEGSKA come from the germline V gene (reference sequence). This CDR3 region has 15 residues. CDR3 sequence: CSARDLRTTYNEQFF. The DNA for the CDR3 is TGCAGTGCTAGAGATTTGCGGACGACCTACAATGAGCAGTTCTTC.

The table lists this clonotype with a few counts. The V gene is TRBV29-1, the J gene TRBJ1-2; 7 bases fit TRBD1. V gave up 4 bases and J gave up 8 bases; unmatched junction bases: 7. This CDR3 has 12 residues. From germline, CDR1 is SQVTM and CDR2 ANQGSEA. As DNA, the CDR3 is TGCAGCGTTGTAGGGGGCGTTTGGGGCTACACCTTC. As protein: CSVVGGVWGYTF.

The chain uses TRBV12-3 or TRBV12-4 and TRBJ2-3, with 7 positions matching TRBD1. V shed 5 bases and J 13 bases; nucleotides not matched to a gene: 21. CDR3 length: 16 residues. The CDR3 region is CASSDRQGVRTDAEYF. The CDR3, as DNA: TGTGCCAGCAGTGACCGACAGGGAGTCAGAACAGATGCGGAGTATTTT.

The CDR3 protein is CASSLGPGDSRVNEQFF. The DNA of the CDR3 is TGTGCCAGCAGCTTGGGACCGGGGGACTCCCGGGTCAATGAGCAGTTCTTC. The V gene is TRBV7-3, the J gene TRBJ2-1; TRBD2 is a possible D gene (6 bases). The germline V and J ends were trimmed by 3 bases and 6 bases, with 21 bases remaining between them. The CDR3 sequence is 17 residues long. Germline V gene data show CDR1 as SGHTA and CDR2 as FQGTGA.

The gene calls are TRBV7-8 and TRBJ2-3; 8 bases match TRBD2. The CDR3 contains 16 residues. The ends lost 2 bases at V and 2 bases at J; junction bases unmatched: 6. Germline lookup yields CDR1 SGHVS and CDR2 FQNEAQ. The chain's CDR3 is CASSLIAGMITDTQYF. The CDR3 nucleotides read TGTGCCAGCAGCTTAATAGCGGGGATGATCACAGATACGCAGTATTTT.

This clonotype was observed a few times. The chain joins TRBV25-1 to TRBJ2-2; 12 bases map to TRBD1. Trimming took 4 bases from V and 4 from J; bases not matched to a gene: 4. The CDR3 has 16 amino acids. The germline CDR1 and CDR2 sequences are MGHDK and SYGVNS. The CDR3 sequence is CASSGDRGRITGELFF. Here the CDR3 DNA reads TGTGCCAGCAGTGGGGACAGGGGGCGTATCACCGGGGAGCTGTTTTTT.

In this sample, this clonotype turned up a few times. The J gene is TRBJ2-1, the V gene TRBV7-9, with D tentatively TRBD1 (6 bases). The germline V and J ends were trimmed by 4 bases and 0 bases, with 10 bases remaining between them. The CDR3 sequence is 15 residues long. Germline loops: CDR1 SEHNR, CDR2 FQNEAQ (reference sequence). The CDR3 sequence is CASSSTGYSYNEQFF. CDR3 in DNA: TGTGCCAGCAGCTCGACAGGTTACTCCTACAATGAGCAGTTCTTC.

This clonotype was detected a few times. The chain employs TRBV12-3 or TRBV12-4 and TRBJ2-5; TRBD1 matches at 11 bases. V lost 6 bases to trimming and J lost 3 bases; unmatched junction nucleotides: 6. The CDR3 is 15 amino acids. The CDR3: CASSYPGQGEETQYF. The CDR3 DNA follows: TGTGCCAGCAGCTATCCGGGACAGGGGGAAGAGACCCAGTACTTC.

The J gene is TRBJ2-1, the V gene TRBV25-1; no clear D. The CDR3 is made up of 13 amino acids. The germline V gene has CDR1 MGHDK and CDR2 SYGVNS. With 2 bases removed from V and 9 bases from J, the gap between germline ends came to 11 bases. CDR3 amino acids: CASSEPGWGEQFF. CDR3 DNA: TGTGCCAGCAGTGAACCCGGGTGGGGTGAGCAGTTCTTC.

On this clonotype: The junction shows a germline mismatch at one end, possibly a read error. V usage is TRBV11-2 and J usage is TRBJ2-5; maybe TRBD1 (5 bases). The DNA end is a closer match to TRBJ2-1, so the J assignment may be wrong. The CDR3 extends over 15 amino acids. Germline V gives CDR1 SGHAT, CDR2 FQNNGV. CDR3 bases: TGTGCCAGCAAGCCCGGCAGGGCCTCCTGCAATGAGCAGTTCTTC. Translating gives CASKPGRASCNEQFF.